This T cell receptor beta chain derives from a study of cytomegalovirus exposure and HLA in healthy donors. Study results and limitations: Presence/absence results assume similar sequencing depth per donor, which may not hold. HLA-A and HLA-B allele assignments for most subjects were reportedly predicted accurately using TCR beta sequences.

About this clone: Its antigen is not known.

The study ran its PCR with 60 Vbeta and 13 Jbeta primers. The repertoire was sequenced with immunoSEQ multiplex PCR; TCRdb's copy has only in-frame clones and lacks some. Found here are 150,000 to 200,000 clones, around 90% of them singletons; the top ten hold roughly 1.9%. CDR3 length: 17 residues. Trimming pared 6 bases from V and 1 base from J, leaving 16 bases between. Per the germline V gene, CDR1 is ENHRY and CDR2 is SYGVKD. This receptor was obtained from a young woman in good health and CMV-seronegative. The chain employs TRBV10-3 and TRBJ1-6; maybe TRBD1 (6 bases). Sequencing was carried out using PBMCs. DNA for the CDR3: TGTGCCATCAGCCAAGGGGGGGGAGAGTCCTATAATTCACCCCTCCACTTT. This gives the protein CAISQGGGESYNSPLHF.